This T cell receptor (beta chain) comes out of a study of blood T cell repertoires in COVID-19 (dated by TCRdb to 2018 to 2021). Notes on the research overall: Samples from collaborators originated in the United States, Italy and Spain and spanned both the acute and convalescent phases of COVID-19. The prospective study material was composed of cDNA or gDNA derived from T cells, B-cell-depleted T cells, or PBMCs. Deeply sampled blood TCRbeta repertoires from subjects exposed to, actively infected with, or recovered from COVID-19 were included in the dataset. The repertoires were released in a freely available public database intended as a resource for research on the immune response to SARS-CoV-2. The samples were drawn from the first 160 participants of the ongoing ImmuneRACE study and from roughly 1,300 subjects provided by 6 global collaborators. The sample metadata nearly always contained a de-identified subject ID, COVID-19 status, age in years and sex. HLA class I and class II types, where available, came from metadata supplied by the sample provider rather than from assay-based typing. What the authors observed across the whole study: The quantity of clinical and demographic metadata differed by source and by participant and was supplied without curation.

A second Seattle source provided samples from volunteer blood donors who had recovered from COVID-19. Whole blood was collected in K2EDTA tubes by collaborating institutions according to the institutions' own protocols. Collaborator samples were shipped for TCRbeta analysis as frozen whole blood, isolated PBMCs, or DNA extracted from either sample type. TCRbeta CDR3 regions were amplified from genomic DNA by means of the immunoSEQ Assay, a bias-controlled multiplex PCR. Per the source publication's procedure: Within the assay, amplification of reference gene primers was used to estimate how many nucleated cells each sample contained. To quantify the absolute abundance of each unique TCRbeta CDR3 rearrangement, sequence reads were collapsed and filtered. For each sample, productive Simpson clonality was calculated by taking the square root of Simpson's diversity index across productive rearrangements. As stored in TCRdb, this immuneACCESS dataset retains in-frame rearrangements with V and J assigned. A fraction of the clones does not appear; measured against another copy, unresolved V genes explain less than half of the discrepancy, and the remainder lacks a known reason. That table gives V, J and clone size, and the DNA gave D and trimming. The sample yields about 220,000 clones; roughly 80% were counted once. Roughly 4.6% of the sample lies in the top ten.

Comment on this clone: The target of this receptor is not known. It has no much larger one-base neighbor in the sample; base qualities were not kept.

The CDR3 holds 17 amino acids from the cysteine to the phenylalanine. CDR3 DNA only is kept here, 51 bases in frame from base 1. Reading the germline V gene (reference sequence) gives CDR1 MNHEY and CDR2 SMNVEV. V is cut back by 3 bases and J by 3 bases, with 12 bases in the junction unmatched. Sequenced: peripheral blood. The TCR originated in a woman in her fifties or sixties who had recovered from COVID-19. The sequence links TRBV27 to TRBJ2-7; 9 bases in between match TRBD1. The nucleotide sequence is TGTGCCAGCAGTTTTAGGGCCCGGACAGGGGAGTACTACGAGCAGTACTTC. Translated, it reads CASSFRARTGEYYEQYF.